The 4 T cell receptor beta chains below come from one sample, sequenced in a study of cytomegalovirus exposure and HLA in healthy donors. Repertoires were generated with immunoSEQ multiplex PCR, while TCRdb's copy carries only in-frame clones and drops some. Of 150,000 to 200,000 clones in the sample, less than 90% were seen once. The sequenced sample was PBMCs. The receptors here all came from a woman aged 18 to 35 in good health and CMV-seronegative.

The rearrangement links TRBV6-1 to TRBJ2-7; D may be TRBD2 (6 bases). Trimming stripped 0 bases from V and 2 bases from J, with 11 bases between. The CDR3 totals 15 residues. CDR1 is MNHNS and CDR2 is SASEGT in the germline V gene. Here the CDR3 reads CASSEARDWPYEQYF. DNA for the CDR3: TGTGCCAGCAGTGAAGCGCGGGACTGGCCCTACGAGCAGTACTTC.

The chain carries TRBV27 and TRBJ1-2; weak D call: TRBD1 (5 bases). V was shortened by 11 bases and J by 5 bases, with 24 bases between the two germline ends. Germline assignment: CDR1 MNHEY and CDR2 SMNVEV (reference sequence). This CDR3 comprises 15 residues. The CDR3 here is CASSGGIPPEYGYTF. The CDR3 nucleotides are TGTGCCTCATCGGGGGGAATCCCGCCTGAGTATGGCTACACCTTC.

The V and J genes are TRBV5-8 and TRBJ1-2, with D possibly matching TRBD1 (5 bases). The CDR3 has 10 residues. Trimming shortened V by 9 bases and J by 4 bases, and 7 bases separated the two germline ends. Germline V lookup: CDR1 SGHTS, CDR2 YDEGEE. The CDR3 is CATGGYGYTF. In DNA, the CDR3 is TGTGCCACCGGGGGCTATGGCTACACCTTC.

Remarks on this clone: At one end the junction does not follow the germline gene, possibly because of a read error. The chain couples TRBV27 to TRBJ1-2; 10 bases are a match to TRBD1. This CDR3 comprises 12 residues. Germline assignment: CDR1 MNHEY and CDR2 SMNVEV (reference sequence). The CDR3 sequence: CASSPQRTGGIF. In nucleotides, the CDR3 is TGTGCCAGCAGCCCTCAGAGGACAGGGGGTATTTTC.